One and the same sample provided the 25 T cell receptor beta chains below, sequenced in a study of CD8+ T cells in alopecia areata. The sequencing template was cDNA reverse transcribed from extracted RNA. Clones were sequenced by immunoSEQ multiplex PCR, and TCRdb holds only the in-frame ones, with some missing. The sample has approximately 220,000 clones, 35% to 45% seen once. Treatment here: oral pan-JAK inhibitor, 5-10 mg twice daily. Sequenced material: CD4+ T cells sorted from blood, taken at week 34, from a patient treated with tofacitinib. The receptors come from a human donor with alopecia areata.

The J gene is TRBJ2-4, the V gene TRBV4-1, with TRBD1 identical over 11 bases. Per germline, CDR1 MGHRA and CDR2 YSYEKL. Trimming took 5 bases from V and 8 from J; bases not matched to a gene: 5. This CDR3 has 14 residues. For the CDR3, the DNA is TGCGCCAGCAGCGCCCGGGACAGGGGGGACATTCAGTACTTC. It codes for CASSARDRGDIQYF.

This clone has only a few counts. The chain carries TRBV5-1 and TRBJ2-7, with 9 nucleotides matching TRBD1. The CDR3 covers 14 residues. CDR1 is SGHRS and CDR2 is YFSETQ in the germline V gene. Trimming at V came to 6 bases and at J to 1 base, leaving 5 bases not matched to a gene. The CDR3 DNA is TGCGCCAGCACCTCCGGACAGGGGTCCTACGAGCAGTACTTC. It encodes CASTSGQGSYEQYF.

The sample holds one count of this clone. The chain carries TRBV4-2 and TRBJ1-5; D gene uncertain. CDR3 length: 16 residues. CDR1 and CDR2 from the germline V gene are LGHNA and YNFKEQ. The V end was cut by 0 bases, the J end by 3 bases, with 12 bases between. The CDR3 region is CASSQDLRGYNQPQHF. Here the CDR3 DNA reads TGTGCCAGCAGCCAAGACCTTCGAGGGTACAATCAGCCCCAGCATTTT.

This clone has more than one count but fewer than ten. The V gene is TRBV9, the J gene TRBJ2-5; D is uncertain. The ends were cut back, 2 bases at V and 2 bases at J, with 1 base in the middle. Germline V gene data show CDR1 as SGDLS and CDR2 as YYNGEE. This CDR3 has 11 amino acids. The CDR3 region is CASSVQETQYF. The CDR3 DNA is TGTGCCAGCAGCGTGCAAGAGACCCAGTACTTC.

The chain uses TRBV5-1 and TRBJ2-7; D ambiguous. Deletions cut 5 bases from V and 3 bases from J, with 15 bases between. The CDR3 runs to 14 residues. Germline CDR1 and CDR2: SGHRS and YFSETQ. The CDR3 reads CASSRASRNYEQYF. In DNA form, the CDR3 reads TGCGCCAGCAGTAGGGCTTCAAGGAACTACGAGCAGTACTTC.

The chain carries TRBV6-6 and TRBJ2-7; no reliable D call. This CDR3 is built from 14 residues. V was shortened by 0 bases and J by 6 bases, with 12 bases between the two germline ends. Per germline, CDR1 MNHNY and CDR2 SVGAGI (reference sequence). CDR3 sequence (DNA): TGTGCCAGCAGTTACTCGTCGCCTGGGGTCGAGCAGTACTTC. This translates into CASSYSSPGVEQYF.

The V call is TRBV7-9, the J call TRBJ2-4, with D hard to call. Germline CDR1 SEHNR, CDR2 FQNEAQ (reference sequence). This CDR3 spans 13 amino acids. Between the trimmed V and J ends, which lost 3 bases and 6 bases, there was a span of 9 bases. CDR3 nucleotide sequence: TGTGCCAGCAGCTTTAAGGGCCTAAACATTCAGTACTTC. Protein sequence: CASSFKGLNIQYF.

V and J are TRBV7-8 and TRBJ1-1; D gene uncertain. Trimming pared 3 bases from V and 2 bases from J, leaving 10 bases between. The CDR3 is 14 amino acids. In germline, CDR1 is SGHVS, CDR2 FQNEAQ. The CDR3 sequence: CASSLRVPNTEAFF. CDR3 in DNA: TGTGCCAGCAGCTTGAGGGTTCCCAACACTGAAGCTTTCTTT. Using reference TRBV7-8 and TRBJ1-1 for the parts outside the CDR3, the full variable domain is GAGVSQSPRYKVAKRGQDVALRCDPISGHVSLFWYQQALGQGPEFLTYFQNEAQLDKSGLPSDRFFAERPEGSVSTLKIQRTQQEDSAVYLCASSLRVPNTEAFFGQGTRLTVV.

This clone was found a few times. The J gene is TRBJ2-4, the V gene TRBV19; D gene uncertain. This CDR3 region has 13 residues. CDR1 and CDR2 (germline): LNHDA, SQIVND (reference sequence). The V end lost 5 bases, the J end lost 1 base, and 6 bases lay between the germline ends. This CDR3 is CASSWDAKNIQYF. Written as DNA, the CDR3 is TGTGCCAGTAGTTGGGATGCCAAAAACATTCAGTACTTC.

The CDR3 sequence: CAWSRGQGDQPQHF. For the CDR3, the DNA is TGTGCCTGGAGCCGGGGACAGGGCGATCAGCCCCAGCATTTT. This chain connects TRBV30 to TRBJ1-5, with 9 bases matching TRBD1. J was trimmed by 5 bases and V by 3 bases; bases with no gene match: 5. CDR3 length: 14 residues. Germline V gene lookup returns CDR1 GTSNPN and CDR2 SVGIG (reference sequence).

The chain links TRBV27 to TRBJ1-6; D perhaps matches TRBD1 (6 bases). V shed 5 bases and J shed 2 bases, with 13 bases lying between them. The germline V gene has CDR1 MNHEY and CDR2 SMNVEV (reference sequence). CDR3 size: 16 residues. The CDR3 sequence is CASSNQGPAYNSPLHF. CDR3 DNA sequence: TGTGCCAGCAGTAATCAGGGGCCTGCCTATAATTCACCCCTCCACTTT.

This clone was seen a few times. The chain joins TRBV4-2 to TRBJ2-3; 9 nucleotides align to TRBD2. CDR3 length: 13 residues. The germline gives CDR1 LGHNA, CDR2 YNFKEQ. Unmatched junction bases numbered 1, after V lost 4 bases and J lost 5 bases. As DNA, the CDR3 is TGTGCCAGCAGCCTAGCGGGGGAAGATACGCAGTATTTT. Protein product: CASSLAGEDTQYF.

This clone was detected only a few times. The chain links TRBV5-1 to TRBJ1-1; 7 positions agree with TRBD1. Unmatched junction bases numbered 10, after V lost 4 bases and J lost 4 bases. Germline CDR1 is SGHRS and CDR2 is YFSETQ. The CDR3 is 15 residues long. CDR3 coding DNA: TGCGCCAGCAGCGAGACAGGGACCGTTAGCACTGAAGCTTTCTTT. Its protein product is CASSETGTVSTEAFF.

This rearrangement joins TRBV6-1 to TRBJ2-7, with D possibly TRBD1 on 6 matching bases. V was clipped by 7 bases and J by 0 bases, with 13 bases between them. There are 14 residues in the CDR3. Germline assignment: CDR1 MNHNS and CDR2 SASEGT. The CDR3 nucleotides are TGTGCCAGCAAACCTGAAGGGGGCTCCTACGAGCAGTACTTC. Translated, it gives CASKPEGGSYEQYF.

The J gene is TRBJ2-3, the V gene TRBV20-1; 7 bases map to TRBD2. The germline V gene encodes CDR1 DFQATT and CDR2 SNEGSKA (reference sequence). V lost 3 bases, J lost 14 bases, and 8 bases stayed unmatched. The CDR3 loop spans 11 amino acids. The CDR3 sequence: CSASRRGSGYF. CDR3 bases: TGCAGTGCTAGTCGGCGGGGGTCGGGGTATTTT.

This chain uses TRBV29-1 with TRBJ1-1; perhaps TRBD1 as D (6 bases). The CDR3 length is 14 residues. Germline CDR1 reads SQVTM; CDR2 reads ANQGSEA. V was clipped by 0 bases and J by 0 bases, with 8 bases between them. The CDR3 region has the DNA TGCAGCGTTGAAGATAGGGGGTTGAACACTGAAGCTTTCTTT. The encoded protein is CSVEDRGLNTEAFF.

In this sample, this clone turned up a few times. The chain combines TRBV30 with TRBJ1-6; 10 bases match TRBD1. V lost 2 bases and J lost 10; bases outside the gene matches: 5. The germline gives CDR1 GTSNPN, CDR2 SVGIG (reference sequence). The CDR3 is 14 residues long. Written as DNA, the CDR3 is TGTGCCTGGAGTTCGGGACAGGGGAAATCACCCCTCCACTTT. Translation gives CAWSSGQGKSPLHF.

The chain carries TRBV25-1 and TRBJ1-2; D is possibly TRBD1 (5 bases). Germline loops: CDR1 MGHDK, CDR2 SYGVNS. The CDR3 runs 13 residues. V shed 6 bases and J shed 4 bases, with 12 bases lying between them. CDR3 protein: CASSVSGAYGYTF. CDR3 in DNA: TGTGCCAGCAGCGTGAGTGGGGCCTATGGCTACACCTTC.

The rearrangement uses TRBV7-2 and TRBJ2-3; a weak D match, TRBD1 (7 bases). The CDR3 totals 13 residues. Trimming removed 5 bases at V and 14 bases at J, with 20 bases between. CDR1 is SGHTA, CDR2 FQGNSA, per germline. CDR3 amino acids: CASSIKGGQFRYF. The CDR3 bases are TGTGCCAGCAGCATCAAGGGGGGACAGTTTCGGTATTTT.

The sample holds a few counts of this clone. This sequence joins TRBV6-1 and TRBJ1-2, with D perhaps matching TRBD1 (6 bases). Germline values: CDR1 MNHNS, CDR2 SASEGT. The CDR3 spans 13 residues. CDR3 in amino acids: CVTTPGGDYGYTF. DNA for the CDR3: TGTGTCACAACCCCGGGGGGCGACTATGGCTACACCTTC.

This clone has more than one count but fewer than ten. V usage is TRBV6-5 and J usage is TRBJ1-1; no clear D gene. Trimming cost V 0 bases and J 0 bases, with 5 bases left between them. CDR3 length: 14 amino acids. Per the germline V gene, CDR1 is MNHEY and CDR2 is SVGAGI. The CDR3 region is CASSYSWMNTEAFF. The DNA for the CDR3 is TGTGCCAGCAGTTACTCGTGGATGAACACTGAAGCTTTCTTT.

This rearrangement joins TRBV30 to TRBJ1-6; D ambiguous. CDR1 GTSNPN and CDR2 SVGIG come from the germline V gene (reference sequence). This CDR3 has 11 amino acids. V lost 1 base to trimming and J lost 7 bases, with 2 bases between them. The CDR3 loop is CAWSDNSPLHF. CDR3 nucleotide sequence: TGTGCCTGGAGTGACAATTCACCCCTCCACTTT.

CDR3 DNA sequence: TGTGCCAGCAGCTTGTTCTCTACTTACTACGAGCAGTACTTC. Translated: CASSLFSTYYEQYF. The V gene is TRBV5-4, the J gene TRBJ2-7; D call uncertain. Trimming took 1 base from V and 3 from J, leaving 11 bases between them. The CDR3 is made up of 14 amino acids. Germline loops: CDR1 SGHNT, CDR2 YYREEE (reference sequence).

The genes are TRBV4-1 and TRBJ1-2, with D perhaps TRBD1 (5 bases). The V end lost 1 base, the J end lost 5 bases, and 11 bases lay between the germline ends. Germline lookup yields CDR1 MGHRA and CDR2 YSYEKL. The CDR3 has 14 amino acids. The CDR3 is CASSQASGGYGYTF. The CDR3 DNA follows: TGCGCCAGCAGCCAAGCTTCCGGGGGGTATGGCTACACCTTC.

To note about this clone: A read error may account for a junction end that differs from germline. The chain links TRBV7-7 to TRBJ2-5; D is perhaps TRBD1 (5 bases). This CDR3 spans 13 amino acids. Germline V gives CDR1 SSHAT, CDR2 FNYEAQ (reference sequence). The CDR3 reads CASSLGVGETQYF. The CDR3 DNA is TGTGCTAGCAGCTTAGGGGTCGGAGAGACCCAGTACTTC.